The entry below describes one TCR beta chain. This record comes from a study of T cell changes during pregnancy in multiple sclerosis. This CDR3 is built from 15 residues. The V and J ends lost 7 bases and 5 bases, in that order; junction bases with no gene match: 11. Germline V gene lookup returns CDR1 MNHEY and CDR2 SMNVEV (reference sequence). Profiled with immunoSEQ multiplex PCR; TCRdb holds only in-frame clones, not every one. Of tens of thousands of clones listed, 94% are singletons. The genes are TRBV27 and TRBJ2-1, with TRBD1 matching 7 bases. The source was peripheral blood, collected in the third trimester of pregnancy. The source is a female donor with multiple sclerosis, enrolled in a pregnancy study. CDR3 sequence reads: CASIAGTAIDNEQFF. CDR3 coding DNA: TGTGCCAGCATCGCCGGGACAGCTATAGACAATGAGCAGTTCTTC.